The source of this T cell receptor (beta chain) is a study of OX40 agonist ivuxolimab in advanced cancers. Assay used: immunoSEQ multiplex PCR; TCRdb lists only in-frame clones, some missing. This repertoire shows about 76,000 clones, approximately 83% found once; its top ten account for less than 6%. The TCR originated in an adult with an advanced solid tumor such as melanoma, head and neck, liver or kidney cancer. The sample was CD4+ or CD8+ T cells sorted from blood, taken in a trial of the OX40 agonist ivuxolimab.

Here the CDR3 reads CASSQSVQGLSGNTIYF. The DNA of the CDR3 is TGCGCCAGCAGTCAATCGGTACAGGGGCTCTCTGGAAACACCATATATTTT. The V call is TRBV23-1, the J call TRBJ1-3; 7 nucleotides agree with TRBD1. TRBV23-1 is sorted into the ORF group, with uncertain function. V lost 0 bases and J lost 0; bases outside the gene matches: 5. The CDR3 is made up of 17 amino acids.